This TCR beta chain was captured by sequencing in a study of T cell responses to AZD1222 COVID-19 vaccine. Study-level findings and limits: With dominance at 160-218 and 743-854, vaccine-associated CD4 TCRs spanned spike. Spike-specific TCR depth and breadth grew after two AZD1222 doses. Baseline seropositivity characterized only a handful of AZD1222 recipients.

Some clones are missing from TCRdb's copy, which holds only in-frame ones; the method was immunoSEQ multiplex PCR. The sample has 130,000 or so clones; 94% are singletons. About this clone: Antigen specificity is unknown.

V shed 4 bases, J shed 4 bases, and the junction held 9 bases outside the gene matches. The CDR3 has 17 amino acids. Germline V gene data show CDR1 as LGHNT and CDR2 as FRNRAP. This sequence originates from an adult in good health. The sample consisted of peripheral blood, taken on day 0 of AZD1222 vaccination. The chain joins TRBV12-5 to TRBJ2-1; 11 bases map to TRBD2. CDR3 nucleotides: TGTGCTAGTGGTTCCGTAGCGGGAGGGCCCTCTTACAATGAGCAGTTCTTC. The encoded protein is CASGSVAGGPSYNEQFF.